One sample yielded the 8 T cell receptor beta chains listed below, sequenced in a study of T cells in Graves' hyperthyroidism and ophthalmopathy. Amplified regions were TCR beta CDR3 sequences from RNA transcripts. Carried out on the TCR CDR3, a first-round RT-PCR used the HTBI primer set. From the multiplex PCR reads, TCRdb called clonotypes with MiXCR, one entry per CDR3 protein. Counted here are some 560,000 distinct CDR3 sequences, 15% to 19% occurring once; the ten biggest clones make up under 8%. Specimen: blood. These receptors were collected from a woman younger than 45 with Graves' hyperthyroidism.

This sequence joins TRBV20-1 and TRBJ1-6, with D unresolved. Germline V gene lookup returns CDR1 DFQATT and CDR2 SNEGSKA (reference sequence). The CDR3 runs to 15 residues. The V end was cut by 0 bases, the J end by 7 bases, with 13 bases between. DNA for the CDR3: TGCAGTGCTAGAGATCGGCCCTACGGGAATTCACCCCTCCACTTT. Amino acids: CSARDRPYGNSPLHF.

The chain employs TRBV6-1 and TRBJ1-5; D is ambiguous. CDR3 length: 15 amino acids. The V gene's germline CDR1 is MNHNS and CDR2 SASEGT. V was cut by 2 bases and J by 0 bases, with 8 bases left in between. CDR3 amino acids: CASSEPLYSNQPQHF. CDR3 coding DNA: TGTGCCAGCAGTGAACCCCTTTATAGCAATCAGCCCCAGCATTTT.

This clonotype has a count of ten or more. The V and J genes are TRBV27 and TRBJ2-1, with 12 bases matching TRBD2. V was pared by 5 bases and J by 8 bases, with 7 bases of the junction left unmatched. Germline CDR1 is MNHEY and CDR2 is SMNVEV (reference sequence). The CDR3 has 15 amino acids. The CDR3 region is CASSTQTSGSHEQFF. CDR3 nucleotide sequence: TGTGCCAGCAGTACCCAGACTAGCGGGAGTCATGAGCAGTTCTTC.

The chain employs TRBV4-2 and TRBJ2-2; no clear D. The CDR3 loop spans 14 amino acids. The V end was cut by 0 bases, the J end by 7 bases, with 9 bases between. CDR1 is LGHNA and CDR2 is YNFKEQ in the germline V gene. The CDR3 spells CASSQDWRGGELFF. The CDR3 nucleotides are TGTGCCAGCAGCCAAGATTGGAGAGGCGGGGAGCTGTTTTTT.

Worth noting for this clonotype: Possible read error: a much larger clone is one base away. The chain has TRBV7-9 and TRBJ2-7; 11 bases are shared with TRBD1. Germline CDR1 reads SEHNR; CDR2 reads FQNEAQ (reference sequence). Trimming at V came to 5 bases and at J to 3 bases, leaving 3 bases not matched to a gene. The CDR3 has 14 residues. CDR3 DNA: TGTGCCAGCAGCCGGACAGGGGGCGTCTACGAGCAGTACTTC. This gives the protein CASSRTGGVYEQYF.

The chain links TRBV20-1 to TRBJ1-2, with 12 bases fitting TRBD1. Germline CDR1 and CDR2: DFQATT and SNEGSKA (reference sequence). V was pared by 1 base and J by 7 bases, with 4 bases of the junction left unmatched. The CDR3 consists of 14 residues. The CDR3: CSARGGQGAGGYTF. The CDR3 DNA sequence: TGCAGTGCTAGAGGGGGACAGGGGGCCGGTGGCTACACCTTC.

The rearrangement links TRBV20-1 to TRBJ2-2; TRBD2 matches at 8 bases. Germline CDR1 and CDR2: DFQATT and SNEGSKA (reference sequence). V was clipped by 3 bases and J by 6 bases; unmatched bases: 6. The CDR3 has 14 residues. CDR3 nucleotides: TGCAGTGCTAGGAGCGGGAGAAGGGCCGGGGAGCTGTTTTTT. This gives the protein CSARSGRRAGELFF.

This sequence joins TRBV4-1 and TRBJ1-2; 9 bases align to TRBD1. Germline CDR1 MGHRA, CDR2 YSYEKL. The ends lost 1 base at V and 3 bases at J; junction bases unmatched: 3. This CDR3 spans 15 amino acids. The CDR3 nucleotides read TGCGCCAGCAGCCAAGGGGACAGGGACCACTATGGCTACACCTTC. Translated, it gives CASSQGDRDHYGYTF.